Listed below are T cell receptor beta chains from one sample, sequenced in a study of type 1 regulatory T cells. From the reads, TCRdb called clonotypes with MiXCR, one entry per CDR3 protein. Here the sample spans roughly 20,000 distinct CDR3 sequences, approximately 10% being singletons. The material sequenced was CD4+ T cells, either the whole sample or a sorted fraction (not recorded which). These TCRs come from a human donor in good health. The CDR3 runs from the conserved cysteine through the conserved F or W. A D gene is named only where the DNA matches it firmly. Clone size, where shown, is once, few, many, or a class for clones that have expanded.

v_call,clone_size,d_call,j_call,cdr3_nt,cdr3_aa
TRBV18,many,TRBD2,TRBJ2-1,TGTGCCAGCTCACCCCAGCGGGAAGCCTACAATGAGCAGTTCTTC,CASSPQREAYNEQFF
TRBV7-9,medium-sized,TRBD1,TRBJ1-1,TGTGCCAGCAGCTCACAGGGGCTTCCTGAAGCTTTCTTT,CASSSQGLPEAFF
TRBV5-1,NA,NA,TRBJ2-1,TGCGCCAGCAGCTCAGCAGGGGTGACCTACAATGAGCAGTTCTTC,CASSSAGVTYNEQFF
TRBV27,few,TRBD1,TRBJ2-5,TGTGCCAGCAGTTTTACTGGACAGGGTGTAAAGACCCAGTACTTC,CASSFTGQGVKTQYF
TRBV10-3,medium-sized,NA,TRBJ1-5,TGTGCCATCAGTGCTGGAGGGGGGCGACAGGATCAGCCCCAGCATTTT,CAISAGGGRQDQPQHF
TRBV2,many,NA,TRBJ2-1,TGTGCCAGCAAATTGGGAGTGGCTTACAATGAGCAGTTCTTC,CASKLGVAYNEQFF
TRBV6-5,medium-sized,NA,TRBJ2-2,TGTGCCTCCAGGGGCACCGGGGAGCTGTTTTTT,CASRGTGELFF
TRBV29-1,NA,TRBD1,TRBJ2-1,TGCAGCGCCAGGGACAGGGGAGCCCACAATGAGCAGTTCTTC,CSARDRGAHNEQFF
TRBV7-2,many,NA,TRBJ2-7,TGTGCCAGCAGCTTGCTCGGACAGCCTTCCTACGAGCAGTACTTC,CASSLLGQPSYEQYF
TRBV7-2,many,TRBD1,TRBJ1-5,TGTGCCAGCAGCTCAGGGGGCGCGGGCAATCAGCCCCAGCATTTT,CASSSGGAGNQPQHF
TRBV30,few,NA,TRBJ1-1,TGTGCCTGGGCAAAACAGAGGAACACTGAAGCTTTCTTT,CAWAKQRNTEAFF
TRBV7-2,few,NA,TRBJ2-7,TGTGCCAGCAGCTCCGGGACTCATTTTAACGAGCAGTACTTC,CASSSGTHFNEQYF
TRBV5-1,medium-sized,NA,TRBJ1-6,TGCGCCAGCGCCCGGGACGGGGCCTATAATTCACCCCTCCACTTT,CASARDGAYNSPLHF
TRBV6-2/TRBV6-3,many,TRBD1,TRBJ2-1,TGTGCCAGCAGTTTCGCCGGGACAGGGGGCCCTTCCAGCTCCTACAATGAGCAGTTCTTC,CASSFAGTGGPSSSYNEQFF
TRBV5-6,NA,NA,TRBJ1-5,TGTGCCAGCAGCTCTGGGGACAATCAGCCCCAGCATTTT,CASSSGDNQPQHF
TRBV7-9,many,TRBD1,TRBJ2-1,TGTGCCAGCAGCAAGACAGGGGTAGACAATGAGCAGTTCTTC,CASSKTGVDNEQFF
TRBV20-1,few,TRBD1,TRBJ2-2,TGCAGTGTCCACAGGGGGAATACCGGGGAGCTGTTTTTT,CSVHRGNTGELFF
TRBV6-6,few,NA,TRBJ2-3,TGTGCCAGCAGTTACTCGAGCCCCCGAGATACGCAGTATTTT,CASSYSSPRDTQYF
TRBV5-8,many,NA,TRBJ2-7,TGTGCCAGCAGCTTGGAAGGGGGCGCGGGGAACGAGCAGTACTTC,CASSLEGGAGNEQYF
TRBV18,few,TRBD1,TRBJ2-3,TGTGCCAGCTCACCGGGAATCTCAGGGGGACGAGATACGCAGTATTTT,CASSPGISGGRDTQYF
TRBV20-1,few,NA,TRBJ1-1,TGCAGTGCTCCGAGGGGGGCCATGTTTGAATTTAACACTGAAGCTTTCTTT,CSAPRGAMFEFNTEAFF
TRBV19,few,NA,TRBJ2-7,TGTGCCAGTAGTATAGGTCACTCCTACGAGCAGTACTTC,CASSIGHSYEQYF
TRBV30,many,NA,TRBJ1-1,TGTGCCTGGAGTGTATCGGCAACTGAAGCTTTCTTT,CAWSVSATEAFF
TRBV12-3/TRBV12-4,few,NA,TRBJ2-5,TGTGCCAGCAGTTTGGCCGGGGGCCCTTCAACCCAGTACTTC,CASSLAGGPSTQYF
TRBV5-1,NA,TRBD2,TRBJ2-5,TGCGCCAGCAGCTTGGGGGGACTACACGAGACCCAGTACTTC,CASSLGGLHETQYF
TRBV3-1,NA,TRBD1,TRBJ1-6,TGTGCCAGCAGCCTAGGGACAGGAGGGAATTCACCCCTCCACTTT,CASSLGTGGNSPLHF
TRBV25-1,many,TRBD1,TRBJ2-2,TGTGCCAGCAGGACGACAGGGGCGTGGACCGGGGAGCTGTTTTTT,CASRTTGAWTGELFF
TRBV5-5,few,TRBD1,TRBJ2-4,TGTGCCAGCAGTCCGCGCACGTCGGGACAGTCAAACATTCAGTACTTC,CASSPRTSGQSNIQYF
TRBV3-1,many,NA,TRBJ2-7,TGTGCCAGCAGCCAAGGGACGGGCTCCTACGAGCAGTACTTC,CASSQGTGSYEQYF
TRBV20-1,NA,TRBD1,TRBJ1-5,TGCAGTGCTAGAGCCCGACAGGGTACTCAGCCCCAGCATTTT,CSARARQGTQPQHF
TRBV7-2,few,NA,TRBJ1-6,TGTGCCAGCAGCTTAGTGGGGCAGGGAACAATAAATTCACCCCTCCACTTT,CASSLVGQGTINSPLHF
TRBV28,medium-sized,NA,TRBJ1-2,TGTGCCATCTTGACACGAAACTATGGCTACACCTTC,CAILTRNYGYTF
TRBV12-3/TRBV12-4,NA,NA,TRBJ2-7,TGTGCCAGCAGTTTCGGGGGAGATTGGGAGCAGTACTTC,CASSFGGDWEQYF
TRBV20-1,medium-sized,NA,TRBJ2-5,TGCAGTGCCCCTAGGGCCTCACAAGAGACCCAGTACTTC,CSAPRASQETQYF
TRBV20-1,many,NA,TRBJ1-1,TGCAGTGCTAGAGATATGACCTGGAAGGATGAAGCTTTCTTT,CSARDMTWKDEAFF
TRBV6-1,many,TRBD2,TRBJ2-3,TGTGCCAGCAAGAAGCGGGAGGGCCGGGAAGATACGCAGTATTTT,CASKKREGREDTQYF
TRBV12-5,few,NA,TRBJ1-1,TGTGCTAGTGGCCCCGACGGGAACACTGAAGCTTTCTTT,CASGPDGNTEAFF
TRBV20-1,NA,TRBD2,TRBJ2-3,TGCAGTGCTCAGGTGACTAGCGGGAGCCAAGATACGCAGTATTTT,CSAQVTSGSQDTQYF
TRBV12-3/TRBV12-4,many,NA,TRBJ2-1,TGTGCCAGCAGTCCCCGCGCCTTATCCTACAATGAGCAGTTCTTC,CASSPRALSYNEQFF
TRBV5-1,few,NA,TRBJ2-1,TGCGCCAGCAGCCCGGGATTCAACAATGAGCAGTTCTTC,CASSPGFNNEQFF
TRBV29-1,many,NA,TRBJ1-1,TGCAGCGCCTCGGGGATCATGAACACTGAAGCTTTCTTT,CSASGIMNTEAFF
TRBV4-3,NA,TRBD1,TRBJ2-7,TGCGCCAGCAGCCTTAGTACAGGGGCAGGCGAGCAGTACTTC,CASSLSTGAGEQYF
TRBV7-3,few,NA,TRBJ2-3,TGTGCCAGCAGCTCCCCCGGGACGCCGGGTCGGGAGTATACGCAGTATTTT,CASSSPGTPGREYTQYF
TRBV7-2,NA,NA,TRBJ1-6,TGTGCCAGCAGCGTTAAGGGCCGCTCACCCCTCCACTTT,CASSVKGRSPLHF
TRBV19,many,NA,TRBJ2-5,TGTGCCAGTCGTGGGGGAAACGGAGAGACCCAGTACTTC,CASRGGNGETQYF
TRBV10-3,medium-sized,NA,TRBJ1-2,TGTGCCATCAGTGAATCGGGCGGAATAGCTAACTATGGCTACACCTTC,CAISESGGIANYGYTF
TRBV9,NA,NA,TRBJ1-1,TGTGCCAGCAGCGCCCTGGGCACTGAAGCTTTCTTT,CASSALGTEAFF
TRBV6-5,NA,TRBD1,TRBJ1-2,TGTGCCAGCAGTCGACAGGGGCATGGCTACACCTTC,CASSRQGHGYTF
TRBV5-1,many,TRBD2,TRBJ2-3,TGCGCCAGCAGCTTGGGGACTAGCGGGAGGCCAGATACGCAGTATTTT,CASSLGTSGRPDTQYF